This is a list of T cell receptor beta chains from one sample in a study of blood T cell repertoires in COVID-19. Libraries were prepared by immunoSEQ multiplex PCR; TCRdb keeps only in-frame clonotypes and omits some of them. The sample lists 85,000 to 90,000 clones, 80% to 90% occurring once. The sequenced sample was peripheral blood. These receptors all stem from a man of 80 years or more with active or convalescent COVID-19. Both conserved end residues are part of each CDR3. The D gene is left open where the match is weak. Clone size is stated in some rows and not others, as once, few, many or a class when expanded.

>.|TRBV19|TRBJ2-7|.
CASSMGGGGEQYF
TGTGCCAGTAGTATGGGAGGTGGGGGCGAGCAGTACTTC
>few|TRBV2|TRBJ2-2|.
CAGAVSFGAGELFF
.
>.|TRBV9|TRBJ2-1|TRBD2
CASNSGLDTYNEQFF
TGTGCCAGCAACTCAGGACTAGACACCTACAATGAGCAGTTCTTC
>.|TRBV2|TRBJ1-3|TRBD1
CASSEAYGRGSGNTIYF
TGTGCCAGCAGTGAAGCGTATGGCAGGGGGTCTGGAAACACCATATATTTT
>.|TRBV6-4|TRBJ2-2|TRBD1
CASSDGTGSGGELFF
TGTGCCAGCAGTGACGGGACAGGGTCCGGCGGGGAGCTGTTTTTT
>once|TRBV4-2|TRBJ2-1|TRBD2
CASSPRLAEEDNEQFF
TGTGCCAGCAGCCCCCGACTAGCGGAAGAGGACAATGAGCAGTTCTTC
>.|TRBV24-1|TRBJ2-1|TRBD1
CATSDPGTGTYNEQFF
TGTGCCACCAGTGACCCCGGGACAGGGACCTACAATGAGCAGTTCTTC
>.|TRBV6-5|TRBJ1-6|.
CASSYAPDYNSPLHF
TGTGCCAGCAGTTACGCCCCAGACTATAATTCACCCCTCCACTTT
>.|TRBV19|TRBJ2-7|TRBD1
CASSIERTGAGQYF
TGTGCCAGTAGTATTGAAAGGACAGGGGCCGGGCAGTACTTC
>.|TRBV18|TRBJ1-4|.
CASSPGRGEKLFF
TGTGCCAGCTCACCCGGAAGAGGTGAAAAACTGTTTTTT
>.|TRBV7-9|TRBJ2-7|.
CASSSRGVAATYEQYF
TGTGCCAGCAGCTCAAGAGGCGTAGCGGCTACCTACGAGCAGTACTTC
>.|TRBV18|TRBJ2-7|TRBD2
CASSRTAGGPGYEQYF
TGTGCCAGCTCACGTACCGCGGGAGGTCCCGGTTACGAGCAGTACTTC
>.|TRBV5-1|TRBJ1-2|.
CASSWDQGRMGGYTF
TGCGCCAGCAGCTGGGACCAGGGGCGAATGGGAGGCTACACCTTC
>.|TRBV4-1|TRBJ2-5|.
CASSQDLPTASETQYF
TGCGCCAGCAGCCAAGATCTCCCCACAGCTTCCGAGACCCAGTACTTC
>.|TRBV19|TRBJ2-3|TRBD1
CASPIPLPTGVEYTDTQYF
TGTGCCAGCCCGATTCCCCTTCCGACAGGGGTCGAATACACAGATACGCAGTATTTT
>once|TRBV4-1|TRBJ1-4|.
CASSQGGEKLFF
TGCGCCAGCAGCCAAGGCGGTGAAAAACTGTTTTTT
>.|TRBV27|TRBJ2-7|.
CASSRQGGDEQYF
TGTGCCAGCAGTCGACAGGGAGGCGACGAGCAGTACTTC
>.|TRBV11-3|TRBJ2-7|TRBD1
CASSSGTGSSEQYF
TGTGCCAGCAGCTCCGGGACAGGTTCTTCTGAGCAGTACTTC
>.|TRBV27|TRBJ1-1|.
CASSYGPRGGTEAFF
TGTGCCAGCAGCTATGGACCCCGCGGGGGGACTGAAGCTTTCTTT
>.|TRBV10-3|TRBJ1-6|.
CAISDQGGSPLHF
TGTGCCATCAGTGACCAGGGTGGCTCACCCCTCCACTTT
>.|TRBV15|TRBJ2-1|TRBD1
CATSRDFATGDNEQFF
TGTGCCACCAGCAGAGATTTTGCGACAGGGGATAATGAGCAGTTCTTC
>.|TRBV7-9|TRBJ2-1|.
CASSLPGFVEQFF
TGTGCCAGCAGCTTACCAGGGTTTGTTGAGCAGTTCTTC
>.|TRBV4-2|TRBJ2-2|TRBD1
CASSPGTGTGELFF
TGTGCCAGCAGCCCCGGGACAGGGACCGGGGAGCTGTTTTTT
>.|TRBV18|TRBJ2-7|.
CASLETGTEQYF
TGTGCCAGCTTAGAAACAGGGACCGAGCAGTACTTC
>.|TRBV19|TRBJ2-1|TRBD2
CASSPGLAEQFF
TGTGCCAGTAGTCCCGGACTAGCAGAGCAGTTCTTC
>.|TRBV5-1|TRBJ2-3|.
CASREGSTDTQYF
TGCGCCAGCAGAGAGGGTTCCACAGATACGCAGTATTTT
>.|TRBV5-1|TRBJ2-5|.
CASSLDTQETQYF
TGCGCCAGCAGCTTGGACACGCAAGAGACCCAGTACTTC
>.|TRBV5-6|TRBJ2-7|TRBD1
CASSSLDRDYEQYF
TGTGCCAGCAGCTCCCTTGACAGGGACTACGAGCAGTACTTC
>once|TRBV21-1|TRBJ1-3|.
CARNRDSGNTIYF
TGTGCCAGAAACAGGGATTCTGGAAACACCATATATTTT
>once|TRBV12-3/TRBV12-4|TRBJ1-2|.
CASSLQGTNGYTF
TGTGCCAGCAGTTTACAGGGGACTAATGGCTACACCTTC
>.|TRBV3-1/TRBV3-2|TRBJ2-3|.
CASSQGGGEDTQYF
TGTGCCAGCAGCCAAGGGGGGGGCGAAGATACGCAGTATTTT
>.|TRBV11-3|TRBJ2-7|.
CASSAGQSYEQYF
TGTGCCAGCAGCGCGGGACAGTCCTACGAGCAGTACTTC
>.|TRBV7-2|TRBJ2-5|TRBD2
CASSFQRGGETQYF
TGTGCCAGCAGCTTTCAGCGGGGGGGGGAGACCCAGTACTTC
>once|TRBV5-6|TRBJ2-7|.
CASSLLGTGNNEQYF
TGTGCCAGCAGCTTATTAGGTACAGGGAACAACGAGCAGTACTTC
>.|TRBV2|TRBJ1-4|.
CASSESDEKLFF
TGTGCCAGCAGTGAATCCGATGAAAAACTGTTTTTT
>few|TRBV2|TRBJ1-1|.
CASNREVETEAFF
TGTGCCAGTAACAGGGAAGTCGAGACTGAAGCTTTCTTT
>.|TRBV28|TRBJ2-6|TRBD1
CASSMGQPSGANVLTF
TGTGCCAGCAGTATGGGACAGCCCTCTGGGGCCAACGTCCTGACTTTC
>.|TRBV4-3|TRBJ1-1|.
CASSKQGADTEAFF
TGCGCCAGCAGCAAACAGGGAGCCGACACTGAAGCTTTCTTT
>.|TRBV28|TRBJ1-2|TRBD1
CASTTTLGQAIGDGYTF
TGTGCCAGCACTACTACCCTGGGACAGGCGATTGGTGATGGCTACACCTTC